A single sample is the source of the 21 T cell receptor beta chains below, sequenced in a study of identical twins. From the 5' RACE reads, TCRdb called clonotypes with MiXCR, one entry per CDR3 protein. The top ten clones hold more than 1.5% of a sample with approximately 220,000 distinct CDR3 sequences, around 6.9% of them seen once. This sample also appeared in a second study, on yellow fever vaccine responses in identical twins.

Sequencing used memory (CD45RO+) T cells sorted from blood. These receptors were obtained from a woman younger than 35 in good health.

The table lists this clonotype with a few counts. The chain employs TRBV2 and TRBJ2-1; 9 nucleotides match TRBD2. CDR1 SNHLY and CDR2 FYNNEI come from the germline V gene. This CDR3 has 16 residues. Trimming at V came to 3 bases and at J to 4 bases, leaving 7 bases not matched to a gene. CDR3 coding DNA: TGTGCCAGCAGTGATTTTAGGGCGGGAGGGTACAATGAGCAGTTCTTC. Protein product: CASSDFRAGGYNEQFF.

This clonotype was seen only a few times. The chain joins TRBV6-1 to TRBJ2-1; possibly TRBD1 for D (8 bases). Germline V gives CDR1 MNHNS, CDR2 SASEGT. V lost 7 bases, J lost 0 bases, and 25 bases lay in between. This CDR3 spans 19 amino acids. The chain's CDR3 is CASTLLRSGGGGSYNEQFF. The CDR3 region has the DNA TGTGCCAGCACCCTACTGAGGTCAGGGGGCGGGGGCTCCTACAATGAGCAGTTCTTC.

This clonotype appeared many times. The chain joins TRBV7-2 to TRBJ2-1, with TRBD2 identical over 7 bases. Per the germline V gene, CDR1 is SGHTA and CDR2 is FQGNSA. J lost 10 bases, V lost 6 bases, and 6 bases had no gene match. The CDR3 totals 12 residues. The CDR3 reads CASRRTRDEQFF. The CDR3 coding sequence is TGTGCCAGCAGAAGGACTAGAGACGAGCAGTTCTTC.

This clonotype was counted a few times. The rearrangement joins TRBV28 to TRBJ1-1; D not certain. Germline CDR1 MDHEN, CDR2 SYDVKM. The CDR3 consists of 12 residues. Trimming shortened V by 5 bases and J by 0 bases, and 4 bases separated the two germline ends. The CDR3 DNA reads TGTGCCAGCAGTACAGTGAACACTGAAGCTTTCTTT. It specifies CASSTVNTEAFF.

With respect to this clonotype: A read error may account for a junction end that differs from germline. The chain employs TRBV20-1 and TRBJ2-3; 7 positions agree with TRBD1. Germline CDR1 is DFQATT and CDR2 is SNEGSKA (reference sequence). This CDR3 is 15 amino acids long. Here the CDR3 DNA reads TGCATTGCTAGAGAAGGGACAGATAGCACAGATACGCAGTATTTT. Protein sequence: CIAREGTDSTDTQYF.

This clonotype was counted ten times or more. The chain has TRBV9 and TRBJ2-7; 8 nucleotides agree with TRBD2. The CDR3 runs to 16 residues. The germline CDR1 and CDR2 sequences are SGDLS and YYNGEE. J was trimmed by 4 bases and V by 0 bases; bases with no gene match: 9. CDR3 region: CASSVAPVSSGYEQYF. Here the CDR3 DNA reads TGTGCCAGCAGCGTAGCCCCGGTGTCTAGCGGGTACGAGCAGTACTTC.

In this sample, this clonotype turned up a few times. The chain joins TRBV5-1 to TRBJ1-2; D possibly corresponds to TRBD1 (5 bases). The CDR3 runs to 12 residues. The V end lost 6 bases, the J end lost 8 bases, and 14 bases lay between the germline ends. Germline CDR1 SGHRS, CDR2 YFSETQ. CDR3 sequence (DNA): TGCGCCAGCAAGATCCCCCAGGGAGGCTACACCTTC. Translating it yields CASKIPQGGYTF.

Many counts were recorded for this clonotype. The V gene is TRBV27, the J gene TRBJ2-2; no firm D call. Per germline, CDR1 MNHEY and CDR2 SMNVEV (reference sequence). Trimming shortened V by 10 bases and J by 2 bases, and 5 bases separated the two germline ends. This CDR3 spans 11 amino acids. The CDR3: CATPNTGELFF. The CDR3 DNA sequence: TGTGCCACCCCTAACACCGGGGAGCTGTTTTTT.

V gene TRBV6-1 combines with J gene TRBJ2-1, with D maybe TRBD1 (5 bases). The V and J ends lost 6 bases and 0 bases respectively, with 9 bases between them. The germline V gene encodes CDR1 MNHNS and CDR2 SASEGT. The CDR3 consists of 14 residues. This chain's CDR3 is CASSPQVSYNEQFF. The CDR3 region has the DNA TGTGCCAGCAGCCCACAGGTCTCCTACAATGAGCAGTTCTTC.

The chain carries TRBV10-1 and TRBJ2-1; D is unresolved. The CDR3 spans 16 residues. Germline CDR1 reads WNHNN; CDR2 reads SYGVQD (reference sequence). V dropped 2 bases and J dropped 7 bases, with 18 bases sitting between them. CDR3 in amino acids: CASSETRAPRLNEQFF. CDR3 sequence (DNA): TGCGCCAGCAGTGAGACCCGGGCCCCTCGGTTAAATGAGCAGTTCTTC.

The chain employs TRBV18 and TRBJ2-7, with D perhaps matching TRBD1 or TRBD2 (5 bases each). The germline V gene has CDR1 KGHSH and CDR2 LQKENI. The CDR3 consists of 15 residues. Trimming cost V 4 bases and J 3 bases, with 16 bases left between them. The CDR3 region is CASSLTGTAIYEQYF. CDR3 coding DNA: TGTGCCAGCTCACTTACCGGGACCGCGATCTACGAGCAGTACTTC.

This clonotype was recorded at least ten times. The V and J genes are TRBV29-1 and TRBJ2-5; weak D call: TRBD1 (6 bases). Per the germline V gene, CDR1 is SQVTM and CDR2 is ANQGSEA. V was pared by 7 bases and J by 4 bases, with 16 bases between. This CDR3 spans 13 amino acids. In DNA, the CDR3 is TGCAGCGCAGAGCCAGGGGCGTTAGAGACCCAGTACTTC. Translating gives CSAEPGALETQYF. Full variable domain (rest looked up from reference TRBV29-1 and TRBJ2-5): SAVISQKPSRDICQRGTSLTIQCQVDSQVTMMFWYRQQPGQSLTLIATANQGSEATYESGFVIDKFPISRPNLTFSTLTVSNMSPEDSSIYLCSAEPGALETQYFGPGTRLLVL.

A few counts support this clonotype. The J gene is TRBJ1-5, the V gene TRBV25-1, with a possible D match to TRBD1 (6 bases). Trimming left V 4 bases short and J 3 bases short, with 10 bases between. The CDR3 has 14 amino acids. The germline V gene encodes CDR1 MGHDK and CDR2 SYGVNS. The chain's CDR3 is CASSVGHHNQPQHF. CDR3 nucleotides: TGTGCCAGCAGTGTGGGACACCACAATCAGCCCCAGCATTTT.

The rearrangement joins TRBV28 to TRBJ2-1, with no clear D. Trimming took 4 bases from V and 7 from J, leaving 20 bases between them. Germline V gene data show CDR1 as MDHEN and CDR2 as SYDVKM. The CDR3 extends over 16 amino acids. The CDR3: CASSSPRAEKSNEQFF. The CDR3 DNA is TGTGCCAGCAGTTCACCTCGGGCCGAAAAGTCGAATGAGCAGTTCTTC.

In its sample, this clonotype was seen many times. J is TRBJ2-1 and V is TRBV7-9; no clear D. Trimming stripped 5 bases from V and 9 bases from J, with 8 bases between. Germline values: CDR1 SEHNR, CDR2 FQNEAQ (reference sequence). The CDR3 has 11 amino acids. The CDR3 loop reads CASSRQGEQFF. CDR3 DNA: TGTGCCAGCAGCCGGCAAGGTGAGCAGTTCTTC.

At least ten counts were recorded for this clonotype. V gene TRBV5-1 combines with J gene TRBJ2-3; unclear D gene. CDR1 and CDR2 from the germline V gene are SGHRS and YFSETQ. The CDR3 spans 13 residues. V dropped 0 bases and J dropped 5 bases, with 7 bases sitting between them. The CDR3 DNA reads as TGCGCCAGCAGCTTGGCCCCGGTAGATACGCAGTATTTT. Translation gives CASSLAPVDTQYF. Full variable domain (outside the CDR3, taken from reference TRBV5-1 and TRBJ2-3): KAGVTQTPRYLIKTRGQQVTLSCSPISGHRSVSWYQQTPGQGLQFLFEYFSETQRNKGNFPGRFSGRQFSNSRSEMNVSTLELGDSALYLCASSLAPVDTQYFGPGTRLTVL.

This clonotype was picked up many times. The chain employs TRBV6-1 and TRBJ2-2; D is unclear. This CDR3 spans 14 amino acids. V shed 7 bases and J shed 1 base, with 10 bases lying between them. Germline lookup yields CDR1 MNHNS and CDR2 SASEGT. The CDR3 is CASMRYLNTGELFF. CDR3 sequence (DNA): TGTGCCAGCATGCGTTATCTGAACACCGGGGAGCTGTTTTTT.

The chain has TRBV5-1 and TRBJ1-1; D remains ambiguous. V gave up 4 bases and J gave up 4 bases, with 17 bases separating them. The CDR3 loop spans 15 amino acids. CDR1 is SGHRS and CDR2 is YFSETQ in the germline V gene. CDR3 sequence reads: CASSNRGEWGTEAFF. The CDR3 DNA reads as TGCGCCAGCAGCAACCGGGGTGAATGGGGCACTGAAGCTTTCTTT. The whole variable domain, remainder taken from reference TRBV5-1 and TRBJ1-1, is KAGVTQTPRYLIKTRGQQVTLSCSPISGHRSVSWYQQTPGQGLQFLFEYFSETQRNKGNFPGRFSGRQFSNSRSEMNVSTLELGDSALYLCASSNRGEWGTEAFFGQGTRLTVV.

A remark on this clonotype: A clone one base away is much larger, so this may be a read error. The chain carries TRBV7-2 and TRBJ2-5; TRBD1 is a possible D gene (5 bases). The CDR3 sequence is 15 residues long. From germline, CDR1 is SGHTA and CDR2 FQGNSA. Between the trimmed V and J ends, which lost 5 bases and 2 bases, there was a span of 15 bases. The CDR3 nucleotides are TGTGCCAGCAGCAAAGGACATGGCCTACAAGAGACCCAGTACTTC. Translation gives CASSKGHGLQETQYF.

This clonotype was counted only a few times. CDR3 DNA: TGTGCCAGCAGCGCCGCCGCGGACGGATCCTACGAGCAGTACTTC. Amino acids: CASSAAADGSYEQYF. The chain employs TRBV7-2 and TRBJ2-7, with unresolved D. The CDR3 length is 15 residues. V dropped 5 bases and J dropped 1 base, with 15 bases sitting between them. Per germline, CDR1 SGHTA and CDR2 FQGNSA.

Worth noting for this clonotype: With a much larger clone just one base away, this may be a read error. The CDR3, as DNA: TGCAGCGTTGCTACTTTTTTCACAGATACGCAGTATTTT. The encoded protein is CSVATFFTDTQYF. The V and J genes are TRBV29-1 and TRBJ2-3; no reliable D call. Germline CDR1 SQVTM, CDR2 ANQGSEA. The length of the CDR3 is 13 residues. V was shortened by 4 bases and J by 2 bases, with 10 bases between the two germline ends.